Below are 21 T cell receptor beta chains sequenced from a single sample in a study of cytomegalovirus exposure and HLA in healthy donors. The PCR had 60 Vbeta and 13 Jbeta primers. Clones were read by immunoSEQ multiplex PCR, and TCRdb kept only the in-frame ones, dropping some. Of more than 250,000 clones listed, over 85% are singletons. Sequenced input: PBMCs. The receptors were sampled from a young woman in good health and CMV-seronegative.

The rearrangement joins TRBV5-6 to TRBJ2-5; 10 bases match TRBD1. The J call may not be correct, given that the DNA end is closer to TRBJ2-7. The CDR3 sequence is 15 residues long. Germline V gives CDR1 SGHDT, CDR2 YYEEEE. CDR3 sequence: CASSGTGEGSYEQYF. The CDR3 nucleotides read TGTGCCAGCAGCGGGACAGGGGAGGGATCTTACGAGCAGTACTTC.

The DNA of the CDR3 is TGTGCCAGCAGCCCGGGGACTAGCGGGCTGGACGAGCAGTACTTC. This encodes CASSPGTSGLDEQYF. V is TRBV9 and J is TRBJ2-7; 12 bases map to TRBD2. This CDR3 contains 15 residues. V was pared by 4 bases and J by 5 bases, with 7 bases of the junction left unmatched. The germline V gene has CDR1 SGDLS and CDR2 YYNGEE.

The CDR3 DNA reads as TGTGCCAGCAGCTTGGACAGCCGAACGACTGAAGCTTTCTTT. It is translated as CASSLDSRTTEAFF. V is TRBV5-5 and J is TRBJ1-1, with no clear D. This CDR3 is built from 14 residues. CDR1 is SGHKS, CDR2 YYEKEE, per germline (reference sequence). V was pared by 0 bases and J by 5 bases, with 11 bases between.

CDR3 coding DNA: TGTGCCAGTAGTCTAGCGGGGGGCACTTACAATGAGCAGTTCTTC. Translating it yields CASSLAGGTYNEQFF. J is TRBJ2-1 and V is TRBV19; 11 nucleotides agree with TRBD2. The CDR3 is 15 amino acids. The V gene's germline CDR1 is LNHDA and CDR2 SQIVND (reference sequence). Trimming took 5 bases from V and 4 from J; bases not matched to a gene: 4.

This clone was recorded only once. The chain carries TRBV4-2 and TRBJ2-7; D is possibly TRBD2 (5 bases). Trimming removed 0 bases at V and 5 bases at J, with 14 bases between. CDR3 length: 15 amino acids. CDR1 is LGHNA and CDR2 is YNFKEQ in the germline V gene. DNA for the CDR3: TGTGCCAGCAGCCAAGATTTACCGGGAATCAACGAGCAGTACTTC. Translation gives CASSQDLPGINEQYF.

The genes are TRBV6-6 and TRBJ1-1, with D possibly being TRBD1 (5 bases). Germline V lookup: CDR1 MNHNY, CDR2 SVGAGI (reference sequence). The CDR3 has 13 amino acids. Trimming left V 2 bases short and J 1 base short, with 5 bases between. As DNA, the CDR3 is TGTGCCAGCAGTTACACAGGGAACACTGAAGCTTTCTTT. This sequence encodes CASSYTGNTEAFF.

V usage is TRBV10-3 and J usage is TRBJ1-2, with D perhaps TRBD1 (5 bases). Germline lookup yields CDR1 ENHRY and CDR2 SYGVKD. Trimming shortened V by 0 bases and J by 4 bases, and 12 bases separated the two germline ends. The CDR3 covers 15 residues. CDR3 DNA: TGTGCCATCAGTGAGTCGGAAGGGGCTGCCTATGGCTACACCTTC. It is translated as CAISESEGAAYGYTF.

The rearrangement uses TRBV13 and TRBJ2-5; the match to TRBD2 covers 9 bases. The J call is in doubt because the DNA end fits TRBJ2-7 better. Germline V gene lookup returns CDR1 PRHDT and CDR2 FYEKMQ (reference sequence). This CDR3 region has 14 residues. The DNA for the CDR3 is TGTGCCAGCAGCTTCGGCGGGGGGGCCTACGAGCAGTACTTC. Residues: CASSFGGGAYEQYF.

The chain is built from TRBV5-6 and TRBJ2-5; 7 bases fit TRBD1. CDR3 length: 16 residues. Trimming at V came to 0 bases and at J to 7 bases, leaving 12 bases not matched to a gene. CDR1 and CDR2 (germline): SGHDT, YYEEEE. CDR3 in amino acids: CASSLGLTGKQTTQYF. Here the CDR3 DNA reads TGTGCCAGCAGCTTGGGGCTGACAGGGAAACAGACGACCCAGTACTTC.

The J gene is TRBJ2-4, the V gene TRBV11-2; D uncertain. There are 14 residues in the CDR3. Germline assignment: CDR1 SGHAT and CDR2 FQNNGV. The ends were cut back, 1 base at V and 15 bases at J, with 19 bases in the middle. The DNA of the CDR3 is TGTGCCAGCAGCTTAGTAGGCAAAAGCCCGTCTAGGTACTTC. It codes for CASSLVGKSPSRYF. Based on the CDR3 plus reference TRBV11-2 and TRBJ2-4, the full variable domain is EAGVAQSPRYKIIEKRQSVAFWCNPISGHATLYWYQQILGQGPKLLIQFQNNGVVDDSQLPKDRFSAERLKGVDSTLKIQPAKLEDSAVYLCASSLVGKSPSRYFGAGTRLSVL.

This clone was detected only once. This chain links TRBV6-7 with TRBJ1-5, with a tentative D call TRBD1 (6 bases). TRBV6-7 is noted as an ORF with a role that remains uncertain. This CDR3 is 16 amino acids long. Deletions cut 0 bases from V and 4 bases from J, with 13 bases between. The CDR3 nucleotides are TGTGCCAGCAGTTACTCGTCGGGGGGCCCGAATCAGCCCCAGCATTTT. Translated: CASSYSSGGPNQPQHF.

V and J are TRBV4-1 and TRBJ1-1; unclear D gene. Trimming left V 1 base short and J 5 bases short, with 14 bases between. From germline, CDR1 is MGHRA and CDR2 YSYEKL. The CDR3 consists of 15 residues. The CDR3: CASSQGDSAGTEAFF. CDR3 sequence (DNA): TGCGCCAGCAGCCAAGGGGATTCCGCGGGTACTGAAGCTTTCTTT.

The chain carries TRBV19 and TRBJ1-5, with 7 bases matching TRBD1. With 4 bases clipped from V and 4 bases from J, the junction kept 4 bases outside the gene matches. The CDR3 contains 14 residues. Germline assignment: CDR1 LNHDA and CDR2 SQIVND (reference sequence). DNA for the CDR3: TGTGCCAGTAGTACCGGGACAGCGAATCAGCCCCAGCATTTT. Translated, it gives CASSTGTANQPQHF.

The chain recombines TRBV5-1 with TRBJ2-5, with D perhaps matching TRBD1 (6 bases). This CDR3 has 18 residues. The germline CDR1 and CDR2 sequences are SGHRS and YFSETQ. The V gene lost 0 bases and the J gene lost 0 bases, with 18 bases spanning the gap. CDR3 region: CASSLGLTGLGYQETQYF. DNA of the CDR3: TGCGCCAGCAGCTTGGGTTTAACAGGGCTGGGGTACCAAGAGACCCAGTACTTC.

The rearrangement uses TRBV9 and TRBJ1-3; possible D gene TRBD1, 5 bases. In germline, CDR1 is SGDLS, CDR2 YYNGEE. The CDR3 length is 15 residues. V lost 3 bases and J lost 0, with 10 bases in between. CDR3 DNA sequence: TGTGCCAGCAGCGGCGAAGGGGACTCTGGAAACACCATATATTTT. Its translation is CASSGEGDSGNTIYF.

The chain carries TRBV6-5 and TRBJ1-3; TRBD1 agrees at 8 bases. The V and J ends lost 7 bases and 2 bases, in that order; junction bases with no gene match: 4. This CDR3 spans 14 amino acids. Germline V gene sequence: CDR1 MNHEY, CDR2 SVGAGI. The CDR3 DNA reads TGTGCCAGCATACAGGGGGGGACTGGAAACACCATATATTTT. Its translation is CASIQGGTGNTIYF.

The chain carries TRBV9 and TRBJ1-6; D possibly corresponds to TRBD1 (5 bases). Germline CDR1 and CDR2: SGDLS and YYNGEE. V lost 0 bases, J lost 4 bases, and 11 bases lay in between. CDR3 length equals 16 residues. DNA for the CDR3: TGTGCCAGCAGCGTAGGACAGATCCTATATAATTCACCCCTCCACTTT. It yields the protein CASSVGQILYNSPLHF.

Concerning this clone: The same CDR3 is also encoded by other DNA sequences in this sample. The J gene is TRBJ1-5, the V gene TRBV30; D unclear. Trimming pared 0 bases from V and 4 bases from J, leaving 7 bases between. The CDR3 is 13 amino acids. In germline, CDR1 is GTSNPN, CDR2 SVGIG (reference sequence). The CDR3 nucleotides are TGTGCCTGGAGTGTACGGGGAAATCAGCCCCAGCATTTT. Protein product: CAWSVRGNQPQHF.

The chain employs TRBV11-3 and TRBJ2-1; 10 bases line up with TRBD2. The V and J ends lost 5 bases and 8 bases, in that order; junction bases with no gene match: 15. The CDR3 is 17 residues long. The germline gives CDR1 SGHNT, CDR2 YENEEA. The DNA of the CDR3 is TGTGCCAGCAGCCGATTCAAGCGGGGGGGCCAATGCTATGAGCAGTTCTTC. It encodes CASSRFKRGGQCYEQFF.

The DNA for the CDR3 is TGCGCCAGCAGGAGAGGAGAAGGTAACTATGGCTACACCTTC. Translating gives CASRRGEGNYGYTF. The chain joins TRBV5-1 to TRBJ1-2; no reliable D call. Germline CDR1 SGHRS, CDR2 YFSETQ. Trimming removed 5 bases from V and 1 base from J, with 12 bases in between. The CDR3 is made up of 14 amino acids.

This clone was recorded only once. V is TRBV27 and J is TRBJ2-7; D not certain. There are 16 residues in the CDR3. Germline CDR1 and CDR2: MNHEY and SMNVEV (reference sequence). Trimming removed 2 bases from V and 0 bases from J, with 14 bases in between. The CDR3 loop is CASSLTPEQSSYEQYF. DNA for the CDR3: TGTGCCAGCAGTTTAACCCCTGAACAGAGCTCCTACGAGCAGTACTTC.